Listed here are 25 T cell receptor beta chains from one sample, sequenced in a study of cytomegalovirus exposure and HLA in healthy donors. It was with 60 Vbeta and 13 Jbeta primers that the PCR ran. The protocol was immunoSEQ multiplex PCR, while the TCRdb copy is restricted to in-frame clones and leaves out a portion. Counted here are approximately 120,000 clones, approximately 73% occurring once; the ten biggest clones make up approximately 4.3%. Sequenced: PBMCs. These receptors all stem from a man in his sixties in good health and CMV-seropositive.

The V gene is TRBV2, the J gene TRBJ2-1, with 11 bases fitting TRBD2. This CDR3 is built from 17 residues. V lost 4 bases, J lost 3 bases, and 8 bases stayed unmatched. Germline lookup yields CDR1 SNHLY and CDR2 FYNNEI. The CDR3 DNA is TGTGCCAGCAGTGGGGGAACTAGCGGGGGTGTCTACAATGAGCAGTTCTTC. Translating it yields CASSGGTSGGVYNEQFF. The full variable domain, rest sourced from reference TRBV2 and TRBJ2-1, is EPEVTQTPSHQVTQMGQEVILRCVPISNHLYFYWYRQILGQKVEFLVSFYNNEISEKSEIFDDQFSVERPDGSNFTLKIRSTKLEDSAMYFCASSGGTSGGVYNEQFFGPGTRLTVL.

The chain uses TRBV28 and TRBJ1-5, with a tentative D call TRBD1 (6 bases). Between the trimmed V and J ends, which lost 3 bases and 6 bases, there was a span of 12 bases. The CDR3 consists of 14 residues. Germline CDR1 reads MDHEN; CDR2 reads SYDVKM. The CDR3 spells CASSFTGSGQPQHF. CDR3 in DNA: TGTGCCAGCAGTTTCACAGGGTCCGGTCAGCCCCAGCATTTT.

The V call is TRBV6-6, the J call TRBJ2-7; 9 bases agree with TRBD2. J was trimmed by 7 bases and V by 0 bases; bases with no gene match: 10. The CDR3 spans 16 residues. Germline lookup yields CDR1 MNHNY and CDR2 SVGAGI (reference sequence). CDR3: CASSYSQAGGRPEQYF. The CDR3 coding sequence is TGTGCCAGCAGTTACTCTCAAGCGGGGGGCCGCCCGGAGCAGTACTTC.

This clone was detected ten times or more. The CDR3 sequence: CASTPDRNTDTQYF. CDR3 DNA: TGTGCCAGCACCCCTGACAGGAACACAGATACGCAGTATTTT. This chain uses TRBV6-4 with TRBJ2-3; tentatively, D is TRBD1 (6 bases). The CDR3 covers 14 residues. The V and J ends lost 7 bases and 2 bases respectively, with 13 bases between them. Germline V CDR1 and CDR2: MRHNA, SNTAGT.

This clone was counted only a few times. The chain links TRBV7-2 to TRBJ1-2, with D possibly matching TRBD1 (5 bases). The V gene lost 0 bases and the J gene lost 5 bases, with 10 bases spanning the gap. The CDR3 is 14 residues long. CDR1 is SGHTA and CDR2 is FQGNSA in the germline V gene. The CDR3 is CASSLAGRGYGYTF. CDR3 DNA sequence: TGTGCCAGCAGCTTAGCCGGGAGGGGTTATGGCTACACCTTC.

The chain joins TRBV5-4 to TRBJ2-7; 7 bases line up with TRBD1. CDR1 and CDR2 (germline): SGHNT, YYREEE (reference sequence). The CDR3 is 14 residues long. Germline trimming cut 3 bases from V and 1 base from J; bases unmatched to any gene: 4. CDR3 sequence reads: CASSSMGQSYEQYF. DNA for the CDR3: TGTGCCAGCAGCTCCATGGGACAGTCCTACGAGCAGTACTTC.

This chain joins TRBV25-1 and TRBJ2-2, with D perhaps matching TRBD2 (7 bases). Germline lookup yields CDR1 MGHDK and CDR2 SYGVNS. This CDR3 spans 16 amino acids. V lost 5 bases and J 5 bases, leaving 18 bases between the germline ends. The CDR3 region is CASSPGGSLNTGELFF. Written as DNA, the CDR3 is TGTGCCAGCAGTCCGGGGGGCAGTTTAAATACCGGGGAGCTGTTTTTT.

This sequence joins TRBV6-1 and TRBJ1-2; TRBD1 aligns across 7 bases. The CDR3 has 15 residues. In germline, CDR1 is MNHNS, CDR2 SASEGT. Unmatched junction bases numbered 5, after V lost 0 bases and J lost 4 bases. In DNA, the CDR3 is TGTGCCAGCAGTGAAGCGCCCGGGACAGTCTATGGCTACACCTTC. It specifies CASSEAPGTVYGYTF.

The chain is built from TRBV5-4 and TRBJ2-2, with 7 bases lining up with TRBD1. CDR3 length: 15 residues. With 4 bases clipped from V and 4 bases from J, the junction kept 7 bases outside the gene matches. The germline V gene encodes CDR1 SGHNT and CDR2 YYREEE (reference sequence). The DNA of the CDR3 is TGTGCCAGCAGCCCCCGACAGGGAGTCACCGGGGAGCTGTTTTTT. This encodes CASSPRQGVTGELFF.

This clone has just one count. CDR3 region: CASSPRTGGNYGYTF. CDR3 DNA: TGTGCCAGCTCACCAAGGACAGGGGGTAACTATGGCTACACCTTC. The chain uses TRBV18 and TRBJ1-2; TRBD1 agrees at 10 bases. This CDR3 spans 15 amino acids. After removal of 2 bases from V and 1 base from J, the junction contained 1 base not matched to a gene. Germline loops: CDR1 KGHSH, CDR2 LQKENI. The whole variable domain, remainder taken from reference TRBV18 and TRBJ1-2, is NAGVMQNPRHLVRRRGQEARLRCSPMKGHSHVYWYRQLPEEGLKFMVYLQKENIIDESGMPKERFSAEFPKEGPSILRIQQVVRGDSAAYFCASSPRTGGNYGYTFGSGTRLTVV.

Only one count was recorded for this clone. In DNA form, the CDR3 reads TGTGCCAGCAGTCAGGGTTACACCGGGGAGCTGTTTTTT. Translated, it gives CASSQGYTGELFF. The V and J genes are TRBV27 and TRBJ2-2, with D possibly TRBD1 on 5 matching bases. Trimming cost V 5 bases and J 3 bases, with 7 bases left between them. This CDR3 region has 13 residues. Germline V gene sequence: CDR1 MNHEY, CDR2 SMNVEV (reference sequence).

The chain carries TRBV28 and TRBJ2-7; D is perhaps TRBD2 (7 bases). Trimming took 10 bases from V and 3 from J, leaving 16 bases between them. This CDR3 comprises 13 residues. Germline V gene data show CDR1 as MDHEN and CDR2 as SYDVKM. CDR3: CAILQGGGYEQYF. The CDR3 nucleotides are TGTGCCATTCTACAGGGCGGGGGCTACGAGCAGTACTTC.

In this sample, this clone turned up many times. The genes are TRBV2 and TRBJ1-3, with D possibly TRBD1 on 6 matching bases. V lost 8 bases to trimming and J lost 0 bases, with 26 bases between them. The CDR3 loop spans 19 amino acids. Germline loops: CDR1 SNHLY, CDR2 FYNNEI. The CDR3 spells CASRKAGWAGESSGNTIYF. The CDR3 region has the DNA TGTGCCAGCCGCAAGGCGGGTTGGGCAGGGGAGAGCTCTGGAAACACCATATATTTT.

The V call is TRBV7-9, the J call TRBJ2-5, with D uncertain. The DNA end is a closer match to TRBJ2-7, so the J assignment may be wrong. The CDR3 has 16 amino acids. CDR1 and CDR2 from the germline V gene are SEHNR and FQNEAQ (reference sequence). This CDR3 is CASSLALGARGYEQYF. The CDR3 nucleotides are TGTGCCAGCAGCTTAGCACTCGGCGCACGCGGCTACGAGCAGTACTTC.

The chain uses TRBV11-2 and TRBJ2-7; maybe TRBD2 (5 bases). The CDR3 sequence is 18 residues long. Per the germline V gene, CDR1 is SGHAT and CDR2 is FQNNGV. Trimming pared 8 bases from V and 3 bases from J, leaving 29 bases between. The CDR3 spells CASGDLGRGSVLGYEQYF. The CDR3 nucleotides read TGTGCCAGCGGCGACTTGGGTCGGGGTTCGGTGTTAGGCTACGAGCAGTACTTC.

The rearrangement uses TRBV9 and TRBJ2-3, with TRBD2 identical over 11 bases. The CDR3 spans 16 residues. The germline V gene has CDR1 SGDLS and CDR2 YYNGEE. J was trimmed by 3 bases and V by 4 bases; bases with no gene match: 7. As DNA, the CDR3 is TGTGCCAGCAGCCCCACTAGCGGGGGAATTACAGATACGCAGTATTTT. Its protein is CASSPTSGGITDTQYF.

This clone turned up a few times. The chain employs TRBV29-1 and TRBJ1-2, with D possibly being TRBD1 (6 bases). V was trimmed by 7 bases and J by 2 bases, leaving 17 bases between them. Germline V gene sequence: CDR1 SQVTM, CDR2 ANQGSEA. The CDR3 is 14 amino acids. The CDR3 here is CSAIEGEWNYGYTF. The CDR3 bases are TGCAGCGCCATCGAGGGGGAGTGGAACTATGGCTACACCTTC.

There are a few counts of this clone. This chain uses TRBV10-1 with TRBJ2-1, with 8 positions matching TRBD2. V shed 0 bases, J shed 5 bases, and the junction held 6 bases outside the gene matches. Germline lookup yields CDR1 WNHNN and CDR2 SYGVQD (reference sequence). This CDR3 is built from 16 residues. The CDR3 is CASSESKPSGHNEQFF. CDR3 bases: TGCGCCAGCAGTGAGTCGAAGCCTAGCGGGCACAATGAGCAGTTCTTC.

The chain couples TRBV2 to TRBJ2-5, with TRBD2 matching over 8 bases. V lost 4 bases, J lost 5 bases, and 6 bases stayed unmatched. The germline V gene encodes CDR1 SNHLY and CDR2 FYNNEI. The CDR3 contains 14 residues. CDR3 residues: CASSAGTRVETQYF. The CDR3, as DNA: TGTGCCAGCAGTGCGGGGACTAGGGTCGAGACCCAGTACTTC. Complete variable domain (other parts from reference TRBV2 and TRBJ2-5): EPEVTQTPSHQVTQMGQEVILRCVPISNHLYFYWYRQILGQKVEFLVSFYNNEISEKSEIFDDQFSVERPDGSNFTLKIRSTKLEDSAMYFCASSAGTRVETQYFGPGTRLLVL.

The chain recombines TRBV9 with TRBJ2-3, with 8 bases that match TRBD2. V lost 0 bases, J lost 2 bases, and 5 bases stayed unmatched. The germline gives CDR1 SGDLS, CDR2 YYNGEE. The CDR3 runs to 16 residues. The CDR3 protein is CASSVVGGGYTDTQYF. DNA of the CDR3: TGTGCCAGCAGCGTAGTCGGCGGGGGGTACACAGATACGCAGTATTTT.

The chain recombines TRBV5-4 with TRBJ2-1; a weak D match, TRBD1 (6 bases). Between the trimmed V and J ends, which lost 7 bases and 0 bases, there was a span of 14 bases. The CDR3 sequence is 15 residues long. Germline V gene data show CDR1 as SGHNT and CDR2 as YYREEE (reference sequence). CDR3 DNA sequence: TGTGCCAGCTTTCGGGACACTAGCTCCTACAATGAGCAGTTCTTC. The encoded protein is CASFRDTSSYNEQFF. The whole variable domain, remainder taken from reference TRBV5-4 and TRBJ2-1, is ETGVTQSPTHLIKTRGQQVTLRCSSQSGHNTVSWYQQALGQGPQFIFQYYREEENGRGNFPPRFSGLQFPNYSSELNVNALELDDSALYLCASFRDTSSYNEQFFGPGTRLTVL.

The V and J genes are TRBV4-1 and TRBJ1-2; D is uncertain. Per germline, CDR1 MGHRA and CDR2 YSYEKL. The CDR3 loop spans 12 amino acids. Trimming took 5 bases from V and 4 from J, leaving 8 bases between them. CDR3 DNA sequence: TGCGCCAGCAGCGCCAGAGGCTATGGCTACACCTTC. Translated: CASSARGYGYTF.

The V gene is TRBV19, the J gene TRBJ2-7, with no clear D. CDR3 size: 13 residues. Trimming left V 1 base short and J 4 bases short, with 8 bases between. Germline V gene sequence: CDR1 LNHDA, CDR2 SQIVND (reference sequence). The CDR3: CASSIGPFYEQYF. Here the CDR3 DNA reads TGTGCCAGTAGTATAGGTCCCTTTTACGAGCAGTACTTC. Complete variable domain (other parts from reference TRBV19 and TRBJ2-7): DGGITQSPKYLFRKEGQNVTLSCEQNLNHDAMYWYRQDPGQGLRLIYYSQIVNDFQKGDIAEGYSVSREKKESFPLTVTSAQKNPTAFYLCASSIGPFYEQYFGPGTRLTVT.

The rearrangement joins TRBV19 to TRBJ2-3; D not certain. CDR1 is LNHDA and CDR2 is SQIVND in the germline V gene (reference sequence). V lost 5 bases and J lost 3, with 6 bases in between. CDR3 length: 12 residues. The CDR3: CASSVETDTQYF. Here the CDR3 DNA reads TGTGCCAGTAGTGTCGAGACAGATACGCAGTATTTT.

This clone has only one observation. The chain links TRBV28 to TRBJ1-6, with 8 bases that match TRBD1. V dropped 6 bases and J dropped 10; count of bases not matched to a gene: 8. Germline loops: CDR1 MDHEN, CDR2 SYDVKM. The CDR3 is 14 residues long. The CDR3 is CASSTTGGRSPLHF. In nucleotides, the CDR3 is TGTGCCAGCAGCACCACAGGGGGAAGATCACCCCTCCACTTT.